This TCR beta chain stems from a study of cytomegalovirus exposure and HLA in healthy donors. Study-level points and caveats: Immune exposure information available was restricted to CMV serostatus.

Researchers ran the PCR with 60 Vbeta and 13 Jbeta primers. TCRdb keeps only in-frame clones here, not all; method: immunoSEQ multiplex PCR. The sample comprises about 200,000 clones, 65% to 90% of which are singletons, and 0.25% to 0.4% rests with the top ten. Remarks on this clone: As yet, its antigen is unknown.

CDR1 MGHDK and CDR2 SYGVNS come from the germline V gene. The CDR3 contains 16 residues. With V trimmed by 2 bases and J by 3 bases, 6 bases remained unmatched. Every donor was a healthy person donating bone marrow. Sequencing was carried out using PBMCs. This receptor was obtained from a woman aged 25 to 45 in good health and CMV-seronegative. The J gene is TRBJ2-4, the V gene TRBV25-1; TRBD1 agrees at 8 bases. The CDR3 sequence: CASSETTGAVKNIQYF. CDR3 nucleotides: TGTGCCAGCAGTGAAACGACAGGGGCCGTCAAAAACATTCAGTACTTC. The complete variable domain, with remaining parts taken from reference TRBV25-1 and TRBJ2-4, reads EADIYQTPRYLVIGTGKKITLECSQTMGHDKMYWYQQDPGMELHLIHYSYGVNSTEKGDLSSESTVSRIRTEHFPLTLESARPSHTSQYLCASSETTGAVKNIQYFGAGTRLSVL.